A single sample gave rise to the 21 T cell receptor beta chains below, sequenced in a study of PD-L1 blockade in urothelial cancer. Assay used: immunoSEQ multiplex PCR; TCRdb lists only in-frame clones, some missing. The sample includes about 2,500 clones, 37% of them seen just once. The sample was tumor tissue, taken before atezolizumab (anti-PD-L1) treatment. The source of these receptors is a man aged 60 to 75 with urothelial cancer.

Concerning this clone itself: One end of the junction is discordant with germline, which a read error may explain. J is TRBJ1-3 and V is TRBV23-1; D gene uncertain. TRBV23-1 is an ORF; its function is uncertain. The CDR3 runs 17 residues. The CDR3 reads CANSLGLPCKTGNTIYF. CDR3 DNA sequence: TGCGCCAACAGTCTCGGGCTACCTTGCAAGACTGGAAACACCATATATTTT.

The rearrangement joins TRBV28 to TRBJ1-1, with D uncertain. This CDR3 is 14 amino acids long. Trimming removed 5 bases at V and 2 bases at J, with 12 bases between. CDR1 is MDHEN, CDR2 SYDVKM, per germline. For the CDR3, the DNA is TGTGCCAGCAGTCCTATCCCCCGAAACACTGAAGCTTTCTTT. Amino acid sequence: CASSPIPRNTEAFF.

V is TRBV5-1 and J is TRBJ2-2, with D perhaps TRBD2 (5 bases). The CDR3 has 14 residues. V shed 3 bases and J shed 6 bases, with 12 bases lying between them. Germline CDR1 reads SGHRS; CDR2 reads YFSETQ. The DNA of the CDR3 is TGCGCCAGCAGCTCCCACCTGGAGGCCGGGGAGCTGTTTTTT. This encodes CASSSHLEAGELFF.

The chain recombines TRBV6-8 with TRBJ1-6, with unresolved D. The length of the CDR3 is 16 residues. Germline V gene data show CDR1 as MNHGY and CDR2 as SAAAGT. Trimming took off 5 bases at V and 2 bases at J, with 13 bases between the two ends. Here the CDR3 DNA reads TGTGCCAGCAGTGACACTGAAGAGGCCTATAATTCACCCCTCCACTTT. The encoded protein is CASSDTEEAYNSPLHF.

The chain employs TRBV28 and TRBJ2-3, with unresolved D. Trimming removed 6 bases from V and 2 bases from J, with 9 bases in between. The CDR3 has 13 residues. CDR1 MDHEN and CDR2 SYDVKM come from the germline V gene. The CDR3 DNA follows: TGTGCCAGCAGCGACCCGGTCACAGATACGCAGTATTTT. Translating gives CASSDPVTDTQYF.

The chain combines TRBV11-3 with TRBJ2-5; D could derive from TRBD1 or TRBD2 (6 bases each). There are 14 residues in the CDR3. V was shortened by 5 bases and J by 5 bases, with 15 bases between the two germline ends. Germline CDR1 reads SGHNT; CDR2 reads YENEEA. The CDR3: CASSLTGAWETQYF. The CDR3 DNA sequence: TGTGCCAGCAGCCTCACGGGGGCGTGGGAGACCCAGTACTTC.

This CDR3 is CASSFPGEQPQHF. CDR3 nucleotide sequence: TGTGCCAGTAGTTTCCCGGGAGAACAGCCCCAGCATTTT. The chain couples TRBV19 to TRBJ1-5, with D hard to call. The V gene's germline CDR1 is LNHDA and CDR2 SQIVND (reference sequence). With 5 bases removed from V and 7 bases from J, the gap between germline ends came to 12 bases. CDR3 size: 13 residues.

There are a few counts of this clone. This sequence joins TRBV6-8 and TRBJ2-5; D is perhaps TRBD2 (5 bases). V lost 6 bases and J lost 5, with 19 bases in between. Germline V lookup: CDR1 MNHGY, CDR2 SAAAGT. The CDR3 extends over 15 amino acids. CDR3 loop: CASRTHTPGLETQYF. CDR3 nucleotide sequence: TGTGCCAGCAGAACCCATACCCCGGGATTGGAGACCCAGTACTTC.

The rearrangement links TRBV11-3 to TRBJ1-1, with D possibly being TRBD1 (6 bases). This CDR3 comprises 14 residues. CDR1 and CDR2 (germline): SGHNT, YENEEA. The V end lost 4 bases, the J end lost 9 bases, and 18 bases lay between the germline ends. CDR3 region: CASSSTSQQGKAFF. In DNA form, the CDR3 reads TGTGCCAGCAGCTCAACATCTCAACAGGGCAAAGCTTTCTTT.

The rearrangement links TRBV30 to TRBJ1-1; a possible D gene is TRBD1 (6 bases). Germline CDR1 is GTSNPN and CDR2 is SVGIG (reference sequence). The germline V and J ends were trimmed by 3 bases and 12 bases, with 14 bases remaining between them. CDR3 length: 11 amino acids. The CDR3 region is CAWRRGTYSFF. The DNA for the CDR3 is TGTGCCTGGAGACGAGGGACATACTCTTTCTTT. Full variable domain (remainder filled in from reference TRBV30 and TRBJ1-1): SQTIHQWPATLVQPVGSPLSLECTVEGTSNPNLYWYRQAAGRGLQLLFYSVGIGQISSEVPQNLSASRPQDRQFILSSKKLLLSDSGFYLCAWRRGTYSFFGQGTRLTVV.

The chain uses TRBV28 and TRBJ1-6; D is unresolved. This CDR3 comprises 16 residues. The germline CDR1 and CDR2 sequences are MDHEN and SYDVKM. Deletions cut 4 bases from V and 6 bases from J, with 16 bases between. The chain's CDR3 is CASSSLSGRFNSPLHF. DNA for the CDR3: TGTGCCAGCAGTTCATTGTCTGGACGCTTTAATTCACCCCTCCACTTT.

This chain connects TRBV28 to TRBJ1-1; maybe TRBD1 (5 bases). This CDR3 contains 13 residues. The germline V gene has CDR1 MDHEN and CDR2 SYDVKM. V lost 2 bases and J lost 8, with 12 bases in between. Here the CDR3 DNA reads TGTGCCAGCAGTTTAACGAGTCAGGGAGAAGCTTTCTTT. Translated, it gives CASSLTSQGEAFF.

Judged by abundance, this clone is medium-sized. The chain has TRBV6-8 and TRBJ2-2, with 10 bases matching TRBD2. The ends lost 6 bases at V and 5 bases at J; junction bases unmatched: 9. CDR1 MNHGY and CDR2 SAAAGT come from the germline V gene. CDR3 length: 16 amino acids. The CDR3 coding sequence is TGTGCCAGCAGAGGGATAGCGGGGGGCCCTACCGGGGAGCTGTTTTTT. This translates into CASRGIAGGPTGELFF.

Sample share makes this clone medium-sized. The CDR3 region has the DNA TGTGCCAGCAGTCCTGGGACTAGCGGGGGGGGCTTGAACAATGAGCAGTTCTTC. This translates into CASSPGTSGGGLNNEQFF. This chain connects TRBV6-8 to TRBJ2-1; 16 bases agree with TRBD2. This CDR3 comprises 18 residues. Unmatched junction bases numbered 9, after V lost 5 bases and J lost 5 bases. Germline CDR1 is MNHGY and CDR2 is SAAAGT.

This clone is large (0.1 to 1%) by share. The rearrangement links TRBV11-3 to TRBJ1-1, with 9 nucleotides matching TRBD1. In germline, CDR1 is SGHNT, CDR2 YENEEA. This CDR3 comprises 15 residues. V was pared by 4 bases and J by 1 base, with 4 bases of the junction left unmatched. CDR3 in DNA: TGTGCCAGCAGCTCGACAGGGGGTTGGAACACTGAAGCTTTCTTT. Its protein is CASSSTGGWNTEAFF.

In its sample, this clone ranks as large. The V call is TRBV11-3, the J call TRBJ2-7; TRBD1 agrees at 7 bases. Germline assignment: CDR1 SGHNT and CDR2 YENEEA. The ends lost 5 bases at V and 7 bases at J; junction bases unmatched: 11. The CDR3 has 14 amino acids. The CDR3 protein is CASSNEGGDWEQYF. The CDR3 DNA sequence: TGTGCCAGCAGCAATGAAGGGGGCGATTGGGAGCAGTACTTC.

The CDR3 here is CASSSRQGRGDTQYF. The CDR3, as DNA: TGTGCCAGCAGTTCTCGACAGGGCCGAGGGGATACGCAGTATTTT. This chain links TRBV28 with TRBJ2-3; 7 bases are shared with TRBD1. Germline assignment: CDR1 MDHEN and CDR2 SYDVKM. This CDR3 has 15 residues. V lost 4 bases to trimming and J lost 6 bases; unmatched junction nucleotides: 10.

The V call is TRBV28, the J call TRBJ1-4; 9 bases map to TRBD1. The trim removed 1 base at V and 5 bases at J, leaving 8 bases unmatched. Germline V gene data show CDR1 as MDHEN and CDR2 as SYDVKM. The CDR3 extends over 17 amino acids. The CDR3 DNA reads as TGTGCCAGCAGTTTATCGGCGGGGGACAGGGAGAATGAAAAACTGTTTTTT. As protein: CASSLSAGDRENEKLFF.

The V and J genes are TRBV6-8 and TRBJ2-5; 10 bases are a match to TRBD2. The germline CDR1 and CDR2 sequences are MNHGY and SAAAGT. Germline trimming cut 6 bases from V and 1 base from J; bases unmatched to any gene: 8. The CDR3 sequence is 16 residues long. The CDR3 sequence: CASSGRLAGLQETQYF. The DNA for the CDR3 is TGTGCCAGCAGCGGAAGACTAGCGGGCCTCCAAGAGACCCAGTACTTC.

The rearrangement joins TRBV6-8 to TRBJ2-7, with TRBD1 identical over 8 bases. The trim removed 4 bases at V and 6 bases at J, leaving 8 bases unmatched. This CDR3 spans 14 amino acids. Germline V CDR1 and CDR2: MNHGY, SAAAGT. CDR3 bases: TGTGCCAGCAGTTCCCGGACAGGGTGGGGCGAGCAGTACTTC. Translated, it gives CASSSRTGWGEQYF.

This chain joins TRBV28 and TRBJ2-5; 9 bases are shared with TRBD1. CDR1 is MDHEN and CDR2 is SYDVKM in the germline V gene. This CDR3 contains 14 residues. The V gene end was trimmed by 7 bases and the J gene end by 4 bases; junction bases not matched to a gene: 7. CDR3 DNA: TGTGCCAGCAATTTTAGGACAGGGGTAGAGACCCAGTACTTC. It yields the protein CASNFRTGVETQYF.